This TCR beta chain was identified in a study of T-cell memory formation after mild COVID-19. Study observations and caveats: Pre-infection memory showed some responding clones, and this suggested that cross-reactive memory joined.

In the case of this clonotype: What it binds is not known.

The CDR3 runs 13 residues. Germline V gene sequence: CDR1 SEHNR, CDR2 FQNEAQ (reference sequence). The V end lost 5 bases, the J end lost 0 bases, and 8 bases lay between the germline ends. Researchers used 5'RACE with constant-segment primers to make TCR alpha and TCR beta cDNA libraries that carry sample barcodes and UMIs. TCRdb fed the 5' RACE reads into MiXCR, producing one record per CDR3 protein. The sample has 110,000 to 150,000 distinct CDR3 sequences, 25% seen once. The sequence was obtained from an adult woman who had mild COVID-19 (a few samples of this study predate the infection). Cell type and time point are not known. The specimen sequenced was PBMCs or a T cell subset sorted from them (not recorded which). The rearrangement uses TRBV7-9 and TRBJ2-7, with D possibly being TRBD2 (5 bases). The CDR3 loop is CASSGLISYEQYF. In DNA, the CDR3 is TGTGCCAGCAGCGGACTGATCTCCTACGAGCAGTACTTC.